The next 21 T cell receptor beta chains were all read from a single sample in a study of T cells after posttransplantation cyclophosphamide. Here immunoSEQ multiplex PCR was the method, and the copy in TCRdb shows in-frame clones only, minus some. The sample yields about 36,000 clones, without any singletons. The sequenced material came from PBMCs. The receptors derive from a girl aged 5 to 17 in good health, CMV-negative, and a related stem cell transplant donor.

This clone was detected ten times or more. The chain combines TRBV11-1 with TRBJ1-4, with D tentatively TRBD1 (5 bases). The length of the CDR3 is 16 residues. CDR1 is SGHAT and CDR2 is FQDESV in the germline V gene (reference sequence). The ends were cut back, 4 bases at V and 6 bases at J, with 18 bases in the middle. CDR3 loop: CASSSLIRPRDEKLFF. The DNA for the CDR3 is TGTGCCAGCAGCTCCTTAATACGTCCCAGGGATGAAAAACTGTTTTTT.

This clone has just a few counts. The junction departs from germline at one end; a sequencing error may be responsible. The CDR3 protein is CASSLKPSGNPGELFF. The CDR3, as DNA: TGTGCCAGCAGTTTAAAGCCTAGCGGGAACCCCGGGGAGCTGTTTTTT. The rearrangement links TRBV27 to TRBJ2-2; 9 nucleotides line up with TRBD2. Germline CDR1 is MNHEY and CDR2 is SMNVEV (reference sequence). This CDR3 is built from 16 residues.

The rearrangement joins TRBV29-1 to TRBJ2-2; D gene uncertain. In germline, CDR1 is SQVTM, CDR2 ANQGSEA. Trimming took 3 bases from V and 0 from J, leaving 8 bases between them. The CDR3 runs 14 residues. CDR3 protein: CSVEWASNTGELFF. Here the CDR3 DNA reads TGCAGCGTTGAGTGGGCTTCGAACACCGGGGAGCTGTTTTTT.

The rearrangement joins TRBV5-1 to TRBJ2-1, with 7 bases identical to TRBD2. This CDR3 contains 20 residues. From germline, CDR1 is SGHRS and CDR2 YFSETQ. V was clipped by 2 bases and J by 3 bases; unmatched bases: 20. The CDR3 nucleotides are TGCGCCAGCAGCTTCCTAGCGGCCCCTCCCACCCCTAACTACTACAATGAGCAGTTCTTC. This encodes CASSFLAAPPTPNYYNEQFF.

This clone showed up just a few times. The V and J genes are TRBV5-1 and TRBJ2-3, with 11 bases identical to TRBD2. J was trimmed by 8 bases and V by 0 bases; bases with no gene match: 14. Per germline, CDR1 SGHRS and CDR2 YFSETQ. This CDR3 is 18 amino acids long. The CDR3 loop is CASSLGLTTSGSVVTQYF. In nucleotides, the CDR3 is TGCGCCAGCAGCTTGGGCCTTACAACTAGCGGGAGTGTGGTTACGCAGTATTTT.

In its sample, this clone was seen many times. This chain connects TRBV5-6 to TRBJ2-7, with a weak D call TRBD2 (5 bases). Germline CDR1 is SGHDT and CDR2 is YYEEEE. V gave up 0 bases and J gave up 3 bases, with 13 bases separating them. CDR3 size: 15 residues. This chain's CDR3 is CASSLVGDPFYEQYF. CDR3 DNA sequence: TGTGCCAGCAGCTTGGTGGGAGACCCATTCTACGAGCAGTACTTC.

This clone was observed at least ten times. The chain couples TRBV28 to TRBJ2-5; D is possibly TRBD1 (5 bases). Germline V CDR1 and CDR2: MDHEN, SYDVKM. The CDR3 loop spans 14 amino acids. V was cut by 2 bases and J by 2 bases, with 9 bases left in between. CDR3 loop: CASSLPDRQETQYF. In DNA, the CDR3 is TGTGCCAGCAGTTTACCCGACAGACAAGAGACCCAGTACTTC.

CDR3 protein: CASSLGGLRDGYTF. The CDR3 region has the DNA TGCGCCAGCAGCTTGGGTGGACTTAGGGATGGCTACACCTTC. The V gene is TRBV5-1, the J gene TRBJ1-2; D is uncertain. Germline assignment: CDR1 SGHRS and CDR2 YFSETQ. Trimming took 0 bases from V and 6 from J, leaving 12 bases between them. The CDR3 is 14 amino acids.

This clone was counted a few times. The chain links TRBV2 to TRBJ2-1, with 8 bases that match TRBD2. The ends lost 2 bases at V and 4 bases at J; junction bases unmatched: 4. Looked up from germline, CDR1 is SNHLY and CDR2 is FYNNEI. The CDR3 extends over 15 amino acids. CDR3 amino acids: CASSEPLADYNEQFF. CDR3 in DNA: TGTGCCAGCAGTGAACCACTAGCGGATTACAATGAGCAGTTCTTC.

At least ten counts were recorded for this clone. V usage is TRBV1 and J usage is TRBJ1-2. TRBV1 is shown as a pseudogene. The CDR3 has 15 amino acids. This CDR3 reads CTSLIPGTLNYGYTF. The CDR3, as DNA: TGCACCAGCTTAATTCCCGGGACTTTGAACTATGGCTACACCTTC.

This clone was observed many times. The V and J genes are TRBV10-2 and TRBJ2-7; 9 bases agree with TRBD1. V lost 2 bases to trimming and J lost 6 bases; unmatched junction nucleotides: 11. CDR3 size: 16 residues. CDR1 is WSHSY, CDR2 SAAADI, per germline. CDR3 in DNA: TGCGCCAGCAGTGAGCACGGACAGGGGAGTCCCTCCGAGCAGTACTTC. Its translation is CASSEHGQGSPSEQYF.

This clone was seen at least ten times. The chain has TRBV4-1 and TRBJ1-1, with D hard to call. The germline V gene encodes CDR1 MGHRA and CDR2 YSYEKL. The length of the CDR3 is 16 residues. V lost 4 bases and J 1 base, leaving 16 bases between the germline ends. This CDR3 reads CASSRYWSGQNTEAFF. The CDR3 coding sequence is TGCGCCAGCAGCCGTTACTGGTCAGGCCAGAACACTGAAGCTTTCTTT.

The V call is TRBV28, the J call TRBJ1-2; 8 nucleotides match TRBD1. The V segment lost 4 bases and the J segment 8 bases; nucleotides outside the gene matches: 12. This CDR3 comprises 15 residues. Looked up from germline, CDR1 is MDHEN and CDR2 is SYDVKM. This chain's CDR3 is CASSWPGGQGLGYTF. CDR3 DNA sequence: TGTGCCAGCAGTTGGCCGGGCGGACAGGGCCTGGGCTACACCTTC.

V and J are TRBV12-2 and TRBJ1-1. TRBV12-2 is termed a pseudogene. The CDR3 has 15 amino acids. The CDR3 nucleotides read TGTGCAAGTCGCTTAACCCGACTCAGGAACACTGAAGCTTTCTTT. Translation: CASRLTRLRNTEAFF.

This clone has ten or more counts. The chain couples TRBV9 to TRBJ2-7; 10 bases fit TRBD1. V was pared by 2 bases and J by 7 bases, with 6 bases of the junction left unmatched. Germline values: CDR1 SGDLS, CDR2 YYNGEE. The CDR3 has 14 amino acids. For the CDR3, the DNA is TGTGCCAGCAGCGTTCGGGACAGGGGCGGAGAGCAGTACTTC. Protein: CASSVRDRGGEQYF.

This clone was counted ten times or more. This sequence joins TRBV18 and TRBJ2-7; TRBD2 is a possible D gene (6 bases). CDR3 length equals 13 residues. The V gene lost 6 bases and the J gene lost 1 base, with 10 bases spanning the gap. Germline assignment: CDR1 KGHSH and CDR2 LQKENI. CDR3 sequence (DNA): TGTGCCAGCTCCGGGGACTCTTCCTACGAGCAGTACTTC. Protein product: CASSGDSSYEQYF.

V gene TRBV28 combines with J gene TRBJ2-7; TRBD2 might be the D (5 bases). This CDR3 region has 13 residues. V was pared by 2 bases and J by 5 bases, with 10 bases between. CDR1 and CDR2 (germline): MDHEN, SYDVKM. The CDR3, as DNA: TGTGCCAGCAGTTTAATGAGGGTCGACGAGCAGTACTTC. This sequence encodes CASSLMRVDEQYF.

This clone appeared many times. V gene TRBV6-6 combines with J gene TRBJ2-2; 7 bases align to TRBD2. This CDR3 comprises 14 residues. Losses at the gene ends were 8 bases for V and 2 bases for J; bases not matched to a gene: 5. Germline CDR1 reads MNHNY; CDR2 reads SVGAGI (reference sequence). CDR3 residues: CASERGVNTGELFF. The CDR3, as DNA: TGTGCCAGCGAACGGGGGGTAAACACCGGGGAGCTGTTTTTT.

This clone showed up many times. The CDR3 DNA is TGTGCCAGCAGGGACGGCGGGGGGGTAAGATTGGAATACTTC. It encodes CASRDGGGVRLEYF. This sequence joins TRBV27 and TRBJ2-7; TRBD2 agrees at 9 bases. Trimming took 6 bases from V and 13 from J; bases not matched to a gene: 16. This CDR3 spans 14 amino acids. Per the germline V gene, CDR1 is MNHEY and CDR2 is SMNVEV (reference sequence).

The chain carries TRBV30 and TRBJ1-5; the D is unclear. Between the trimmed V and J ends, which lost 1 base and 1 base, there was a span of 8 bases. There are 14 residues in the CDR3. The germline V gene has CDR1 GTSNPN and CDR2 SVGIG (reference sequence). CDR3 nucleotides: TGTGCCTGGAGTGGAGGTTTAAGCAATCAGCCCCAGCATTTT. Its translation: CAWSGGLSNQPQHF.

The V call is TRBV19, the J call TRBJ1-5; D is undetermined. The germline V gene has CDR1 LNHDA and CDR2 SQIVND (reference sequence). Between the trimmed V and J ends, which lost 6 bases and 3 bases, there was a span of 9 bases. This CDR3 is built from 13 residues. CDR3 sequence reads: CASRGSLNQPQHF. In DNA, the CDR3 is TGTGCCAGTAGGGGCAGCCTCAATCAGCCCCAGCATTTT.